These T cell receptor beta chains were read from a single sample in a study of blood T cell repertoires in COVID-19. Using immunoSEQ multiplex PCR, the repertoire was profiled, and TCRdb retains in-frame clones only, with some absent. The sample shows approximately 140,000 clones, about 89% of them seen only once. The sequenced sample was peripheral blood. These receptors originate from a man older than 75 with acute or convalescent COVID-19. CDR3s leave out the opening cysteine and the closing phenylalanine or tryptophan.

v_gene: TRBV30; CDR3aa: AWSVPWGGGNSNQPQH
v_gene: TRBV7-9; CDR3aa: ASSSTRTGGIATNEKLF
v_gene: TRBV2; CDR3aa: ASGFYEQY
v_gene: TRBV29-1; CDR3aa: SVEAAGDRREQY
v_gene: TRBV27; CDR3aa: ASRGTGPNTEAF
v_gene: TRBV11-3; CDR3aa: ASSPGEGPYNEQF
v_gene: TRBV30; CDR3aa: AWSVLRTSGRNTGELF
v_gene: TRBV3-1/TRBV3-2; CDR3aa: ASSRDINTGELF
v_gene: TRBV19; CDR3aa: ASSTPGQGRSTDTQY
v_gene: TRBV28; CDR3aa: ASSSHPRTGWNSPLH
v_gene: TRBV19; CDR3aa: ASSILQGALGYT
v_gene: TRBV3-1/TRBV3-2; CDR3aa: ASSRAQTYEQY
v_gene: TRBV19; CDR3aa: ASSMVGGGMETQY